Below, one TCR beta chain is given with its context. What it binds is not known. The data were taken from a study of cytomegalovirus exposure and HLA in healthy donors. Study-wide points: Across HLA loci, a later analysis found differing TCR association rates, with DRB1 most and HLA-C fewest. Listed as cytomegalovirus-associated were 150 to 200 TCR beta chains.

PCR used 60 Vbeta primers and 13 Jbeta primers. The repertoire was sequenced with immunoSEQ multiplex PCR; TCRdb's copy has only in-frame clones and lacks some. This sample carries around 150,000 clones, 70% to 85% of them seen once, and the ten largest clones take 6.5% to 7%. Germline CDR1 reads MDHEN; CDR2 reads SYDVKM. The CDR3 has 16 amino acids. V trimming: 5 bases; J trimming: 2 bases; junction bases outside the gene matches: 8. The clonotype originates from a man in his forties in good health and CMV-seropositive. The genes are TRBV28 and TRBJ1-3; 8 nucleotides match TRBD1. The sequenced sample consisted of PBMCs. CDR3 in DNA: TGTGCCAGCAGTCCCCCGACAGGGGTAGCTGGAAACACCATATATTTT. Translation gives CASSPPTGVAGNTIYF.